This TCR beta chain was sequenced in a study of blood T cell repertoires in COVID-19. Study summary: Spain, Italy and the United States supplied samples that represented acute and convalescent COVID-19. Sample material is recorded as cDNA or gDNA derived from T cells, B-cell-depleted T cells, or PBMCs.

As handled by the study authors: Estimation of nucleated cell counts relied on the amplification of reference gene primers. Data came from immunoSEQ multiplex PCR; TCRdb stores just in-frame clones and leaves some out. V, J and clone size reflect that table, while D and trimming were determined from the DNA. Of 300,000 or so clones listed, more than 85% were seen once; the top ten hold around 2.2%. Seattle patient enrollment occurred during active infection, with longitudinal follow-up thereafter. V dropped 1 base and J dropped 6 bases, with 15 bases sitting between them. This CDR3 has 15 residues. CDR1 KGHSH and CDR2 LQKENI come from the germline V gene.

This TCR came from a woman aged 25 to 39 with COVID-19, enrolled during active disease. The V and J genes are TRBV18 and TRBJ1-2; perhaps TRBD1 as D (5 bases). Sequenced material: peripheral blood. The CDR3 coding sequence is TGTGCCAGCTCACCACGTGAAGGGCAGGGTGATGGCTACACCTTC. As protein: CASSPREGQGDGYTF.